This T cell receptor (beta chain) was obtained from a study of beta chain features in type 1 diabetes. Study overall: Comparable age, gender and cell yields were observed in patients relative to healthy donors. Study-wide results and limits: Any PCR bias toward short templates would affect both groups alike. Moderately but significantly shorter TCRB CDR3s were found in Type 1 diabetes patients in all four CD4+ subsets.

cDNA synthesis used the whole RNA isolate, giving expressed TCRB sequences. Assay used: immunoSEQ multiplex PCR; TCRdb lists only in-frame clones, some missing. The sample includes approximately 300,000 clones, 9.5% to 12% of them seen just once. The CDR3 covers 14 residues. The germline V and J ends were trimmed by 1 base and 4 bases, with 8 bases remaining between them. Germline V CDR1 and CDR2: SGHDT, YYEEEE. By way of CD45RO/CCR7/CD25/CD127/CD95/CD27, the CD4+ regulatory, stem cell-like memory, central memory and naive cells were sorted. For this clone: The antigen remains unidentified.

This chain uses TRBV5-6 with TRBJ1-4, with D tentatively TRBD1 (5 bases). The clonotype comes from a woman in her 30s in good health. The sample consisted of naive CD4+ T cells from blood. The CDR3 loop is CASSLKQVNEKLFF. CDR3 DNA: TGTGCCAGCAGCTTGAAACAGGTTAATGAAAAACTGTTTTTT.